The rows below give T cell receptor beta chains drawn from one sample of a study of OX40 agonist ivuxolimab in advanced cancers. Repertoires were generated with immunoSEQ multiplex PCR, while TCRdb's copy carries only in-frame clones and drops some. The sample carries under 15,000 clones, about 76% recorded once. Sequencing was performed on CD4+ or CD8+ T cells sorted from blood, taken in a trial of the OX40 agonist ivuxolimab. The receptors shown here come from an adult with an advanced solid tumor such as melanoma, head and neck, liver or kidney cancer. Each CDR3 is given with its conserved first and last residue. D genes are given only for firm matches. Clone size, where shown, is once, few, many, or a class for clones that have expanded.

abundance	d_gene	j_gene	v_gene	CDR3nt	CDR3aa
.	.	TRBJ2-7	TRBV28	TGTGCCAGCAGTGCCCGCGGGCCATACTACGAGCAGTACTTC	CASSARGPYYEQYF
once	.	TRBJ1-1	TRBV6-6	TGTGCCAGCTCCTACTCAACCCCTAAAGCTTTCTTT	CASSYSTPKAFF
few	TRBD1	TRBJ2-7	TRBV5-6	TGTGCCAGCAGCACCGGGACAGGCGCTCGTTTCCAGTACTTC	CASSTGTGARFQYF
.	TRBD1	TRBJ1-1	TRBV7-9	TGTGCCAGCAGCTCCCCAGGGGGGGAGAACACTGAAGCTTTCTTT	CASSSPGGENTEAFF
.	.	TRBJ2-3	TRBV28	TGTGCCAGCAGTTTCGGGCCCACAGATACGCAGTATTTT	CASSFGPTDTQYF
.	TRBD1	TRBJ1-1	TRBV5-6	TGTGCCAGCAGCTGGGACAGGGGGGACACTGAAGCTTTCTTT	CASSWDRGDTEAFF
.	.	TRBJ1-5	TRBV28	TGTGCCAGCAGATCGTATCAGGGGAGCAATCAGCCCCAGCATTTT	CASRSYQGSNQPQHF
.	.	TRBJ1-2	TRBV5-6	TGTGCCAGCAGCTTCTGGGGGGCTCTCTATGGCTACACCTTC	CASSFWGALYGYTF
.	.	TRBJ2-7	TRBV7-9	TGTGCCAGCAGCCCCCGACAGTCCTACGAGCAGTACTTC	CASSPRQSYEQYF
once	TRBD1	TRBJ2-1	TRBV28	TGTGCCAGCAGCCGACAGGGGTTGGAGCAGTTCTTC	CASSRQGLEQFF
.	.	TRBJ2-7	TRBV27	TGTGCCAGCGGGGCGGGACACTCCTACGAGCAGTACTTC	CASGAGHSYEQYF
medium-sized	TRBD2	TRBJ2-5	TRBV4-1	TGCGCCAGCAGCCAAGATTTCCCCCTGGCGGGGGGGCTCCCGTACTTC	CASSQDFPLAGGLPYF
.	.	TRBJ1-2	TRBV5-1	TGCGCCAGCAGCTTTCTTTTGGACGGCTATGGCTACACCTTC	CASSFLLDGYGYTF
.	.	TRBJ1-1	TRBV4-3	TGCGCCAGCAGCGAACTCAGGGGGAACACTGAAGCTTTCTTT	CASSELRGNTEAFF
.	.	TRBJ1-5	TRBV7-8	TGTGCCAGCACCACCACCACCAATCAGCCCCAGCATTTT	CASTTTTNQPQHF
.	.	TRBJ1-1	TRBV5-1	TGCGCCAGCAGCTTCGGGCGGGTGAACACTGAAGCTTTCTTT	CASSFGRVNTEAFF
.	TRBD1	TRBJ1-6	TRBV2	TGTGCCAGCAGTGAAGCTAGGGACAGGACTGTAGATTCACCCCTCCACTTT	CASSEARDRTVDSPLHF
.	.	TRBJ2-7	TRBV5-6	TGTGCCAGCAGCCTTCCTAGGGAAGGGTCCTACGAGCAGTACTTC	CASSLPREGSYEQYF
.	.	TRBJ1-5	TRBV5-5	TGTGCCAGCAGCAGCGGTAATCAGCCCCAGCATTTT	CASSSGNQPQHF
.	.	TRBJ2-7	TRBV7-6	TGTGCCAGCAGCCAGAGCAGGTTTGGCGAGCAGTACTTC	CASSQSRFGEQYF
.	TRBD1	TRBJ2-1	TRBV7-9	TGTGCCAGCAGCCCCCCGGACAGGGTGGTGAATGAGCAGTTCTTC	CASSPPDRVVNEQFF
.	.	TRBJ2-7	TRBV5-6	TGTGCCAGCAGCTCGGGCCCCCTCGAGCAGTACTTC	CASSSGPLEQYF
.	TRBD1	TRBJ1-1	TRBV12-5	TGTGCTAGTGGTTTGAACAGGGGCACCAACACTGAAGCTTTCTTT	CASGLNRGTNTEAFF
.	.	TRBJ1-3	TRBV5-6	TGTGCCAGCAGCTTGGAGGGTGGAAACACCATATATTTT	CASSLEGGNTIYF
.	.	TRBJ1-1	TRBV19	TGTGCCAGTAGTATAGGGAGCGCTGAAGCTTTCTTT	CASSIGSAEAFF
few	.	TRBJ1-5	TRBV27	TGTGCCAGTGGTTGGGGGCCCCACCAGCCCCAGCATTTT	CASGWGPHQPQHF
.	.	TRBJ1-2	TRBV6-5	TGTGCCAGCAGTTACCGCGGAAGCAGGGGCTATGGCTACACCTTC	CASSYRGSRGYGYTF
.	TRBD1	TRBJ1-2	TRBV10-3	TGTGCCATCAGTGAGGGGAGAGGACAGGGATTAAATGGCTACACCTTC	CAISEGRGQGLNGYTF
once	TRBD1	TRBJ2-7	TRBV5-5	TGTGCCAGCAGCTTCAGGGGACAGGGTTCCTACGAGCAGTACTTC	CASSFRGQGSYEQYF
once	TRBD1	TRBJ2-7	TRBV4-3	TGCGCCAGCAGCCAAGTACAGGGGTCAAACTACGAGCAGTACTTC	CASSQVQGSNYEQYF
.	.	TRBJ1-1	TRBV4-1	TGCGCCAGCAGCCAAGAAACACCGACTGAAGCTTTCTTT	CASSQETPTEAFF
.	TRBD2	TRBJ2-1	TRBV11-2	TGTGCCAGCAGTTCGCCACTAGCGGGGCTCCCATCTATGGACAATGAGCAGTTCTTC	CASSSPLAGLPSMDNEQFF
.	TRBD1	TRBJ2-7	TRBV19	TGTGCCAGTGGCTGGGACAGCTCCTACGAGCAGTACTTC	CASGWDSSYEQYF
medium-sized	.	TRBJ1-2	TRBV2	TGTGCCAGCACTCTTCAATCGGACTATGGCTACACCTTC	CASTLQSDYGYTF
.	.	TRBJ2-1	TRBV2	TGTGCCAGCACGGCGGTAGTTTACAATGAGCAGTTCTTC	CASTAVVYNEQFF
.	.	TRBJ2-7	TRBV6-5	TGTGCCAGCAGTACCCCGGCCCAGACCTACGAGCAGTACTTC	CASSTPAQTYEQYF
.	.	TRBJ2-1	TRBV30	TGTGCCTGGAGTCCGGACAGCAATGAGCAGTTCTTC	CAWSPDSNEQFF
.	.	TRBJ2-7	TRBV4-3	TGCGCCAGCAGCCAAGTGAAAGGCGGATTCGGCGAGCAGTACTTC	CASSQVKGGFGEQYF
.	.	TRBJ2-1	TRBV29-1	TGCAGCGTTGGGGCACTCGGGGCGGGTTCCTACAATGAGCAGTTCTTC	CSVGALGAGSYNEQFF
.	.	TRBJ2-7	TRBV30	TGTGCCTGGGTCGGAGACCTCCCCTCCTACGAGCAGTACTTC	CAWVGDLPSYEQYF
.	.	TRBJ2-5	TRBV11-2	TGTGCCAGCAGCTTAATCGGGGCTAGCTTAGAGACCCAGTACTTC	CASSLIGASLETQYF
medium-sized	.	TRBJ1-1	TRBV19	TGTGCCAGTAGTCCCGGGACGGGAAACACTGAAGCTTTCTTT	CASSPGTGNTEAFF
.	TRBD2	TRBJ2-7	TRBV28	TGTGCCAGCTCCCTTACCTACCGGGGGGAGTACGAGCAGTACTTC	CASSLTYRGEYEQYF
.	TRBD2	TRBJ2-1	TRBV27	TGTGCCAGCGCGGGGGGGGGCAATGAGCAGTTCTTC	CASAGGGNEQFF
.	TRBD2	TRBJ2-7	TRBV7-3	TGTGCCAGCAGCTACCTAGCGGGAGGCCCCTACGAGCAGTACTTC	CASSYLAGGPYEQYF
.	.	TRBJ2-7	TRBV7-9	TGTGCCAGCAGCTTAGCTCTGAGCTCCTACGAGCAGTACTTC	CASSLALSSYEQYF
.	.	TRBJ1-5	TRBV6-5	TGTGCCAGCAGCTCCGGGACGGGCAATCAGCCCCAGCATTTT	CASSSGTGNQPQHF
.	TRBD1	TRBJ2-3	TRBV19	TGTGCCAGTAGTATGCCGGACAGGGGGCTGGTAGATACGCAGTATTTT	CASSMPDRGLVDTQYF
few	TRBD1	TRBJ2-7	TRBV5-8	TGTGCCAGCAGCCCGGGACAGCCCTACGAGCAGTACTTC	CASSPGQPYEQYF
.	TRBD2	TRBJ2-1	TRBV5-1	TGCGCCAGCAGCCACGGACTAGTGGTTGAGCAGTTCTTC	CASSHGLVVEQFF
.	.	TRBJ1-5	TRBV2	TGTGCCAGCAGTGAAGCGCGGACAGCGAATCAGCCCCAGCATTTT	CASSEARTANQPQHF